This entry concerns a single T cell receptor beta chain. The data were taken from a study of T cell changes during pregnancy in multiple sclerosis. With 4 bases removed from V and 6 bases from J, the gap between germline ends came to 12 bases. In germline, CDR1 is SQVTM, CDR2 ANQGSEA. The CDR3 runs to 12 residues. Sequencing used immunoSEQ multiplex PCR; TCRdb keeps in-frame clones, though not all of them. The sample consists of 85,000 to 120,000 clones, around 90% of them appearing once. The sequence came from a female donor with multiple sclerosis, enrolled in a pregnancy study. The rearrangement links TRBV29-1 to TRBJ1-2; D is perhaps TRBD1 (5 bases). The source was peripheral blood, collected after pregnancy. CDR3 region: CSVGSGVDGYTF. The CDR3 nucleotides read TGCAGCGTTGGCTCGGGGGTTGATGGCTACACCTTC. The variable domain in full, completed from reference TRBV29-1 and TRBJ1-2, reads SAVISQKPSRDICQRGTSLTIQCQVDSQVTMMFWYRQQPGQSLTLIATANQGSEATYESGFVIDKFPISRPNLTFSTLTVSNMSPEDSSIYLCSVGSGVDGYTFGSGTRLTVV.